These 20 T cell receptor beta chains were all obtained from the same sample, sequenced in a study of shared clonotypes between healthy human individuals. Sequencing was performed with immunoSEQ multiplex PCR; in TCRdb, only in-frame clones are kept and a portion is missing. The sample carries 2 million to 2.5 million clones, roughly 94% recorded once. Sequencing was performed on naive CD4+ T cells sorted from blood. The subset here: CD45RA+ positively selected. These receptors were taken from a man between 18 and 35 years old in good health.

The rearrangement uses TRBV7-2 and TRBJ1-2; 9 bases map to TRBD1. This CDR3 contains 16 residues. V dropped 5 bases and J dropped 2; count of bases not matched to a gene: 9. Germline assignment: CDR1 SGHTA and CDR2 FQGNSA. The chain's CDR3 is CASSPGGQGTNYGYTF. In nucleotides, the CDR3 is TGTGCCAGCAGCCCCGGTGGACAGGGGACGAACTATGGCTACACCTTC.

The CDR3 loop is CASSPSTLGVRYDYTF. The CDR3 region has the DNA TGTGCCAGCAGCCCATCAACCCTAGGGGTTAGGTACGACTACACCTTC. This sequence joins TRBV28 and TRBJ1-2; possible D gene TRBD1, 5 bases. The CDR3 spans 16 residues. V lost 6 bases and J lost 10, with 27 bases in between. CDR1 and CDR2 from the germline V gene are MDHEN and SYDVKM.

The chain carries TRBV6-5 and TRBJ2-2, with 13 nucleotides matching TRBD2. Germline trimming cut 4 bases from V and 7 bases from J; bases unmatched to any gene: 6. CDR1 and CDR2 from the germline V gene are MNHEY and SVGAGI. The CDR3 is 16 residues long. The CDR3, as DNA: TGTGCCAGCAGTTCCACGGGACTAGCGGGGCGCGGGGAGCTGTTTTTT. Protein sequence: CASSSTGLAGRGELFF.

The chain links TRBV7-9 to TRBJ1-3; D ambiguous. The V and J ends lost 0 bases and 4 bases respectively, with 13 bases between them. Germline V gene sequence: CDR1 SEHNR, CDR2 FQNEAQ (reference sequence). The CDR3 has 16 residues. The CDR3 region is CASSLAFAGEGNTIYF. The CDR3 DNA reads TGTGCCAGCAGCTTAGCGTTTGCTGGAGAGGGAAACACCATATATTTT.

The chain employs TRBV6-6 and TRBJ2-2; TRBD2 matches at 9 bases. This CDR3 has 15 residues. Trimming took 8 bases from V and 6 from J; bases not matched to a gene: 10. Germline-derived CDR1 and CDR2 are MNHNY and SVGAGI (reference sequence). The CDR3 region has the DNA TGTGCCAGCTCGGAACTAGCGGGTTTCTCCGGGGAGCTGTTTTTT. Amino acids: CASSELAGFSGELFF.

V usage is TRBV7-3 and J usage is TRBJ1-6; 8 nucleotides align to TRBD1. This CDR3 region has 14 residues. The germline gives CDR1 SGHTA, CDR2 FQGTGA. Trimming cost V 5 bases and J 5 bases; bases outside gene matches: 2. CDR3 sequence reads: CASSRTGNNSPLHF. CDR3 coding DNA: TGTGCCAGCAGCAGGACAGGGAATAATTCACCCCTCCACTTT.

This chain joins TRBV29-1 and TRBJ2-5, with 7 bases identical to TRBD2. V lost 6 bases and J lost 2; bases outside the gene matches: 9. CDR3 length: 14 residues. Germline V gene sequence: CDR1 SQVTM, CDR2 ANQGSEA. The CDR3 loop reads CSVSGEGRQETQYF. In nucleotides, the CDR3 is TGCAGCGTAAGCGGGGAGGGTAGGCAAGAGACCCAGTACTTC.

The rearrangement joins TRBV18 to TRBJ1-5; a possible D gene is TRBD1 (6 bases). Germline CDR1 is KGHSH and CDR2 is LQKENI. With 0 bases removed from V and 9 bases from J, the gap between germline ends came to 18 bases. The CDR3 runs 16 residues. For the CDR3, the DNA is TGTGCCAGCTCACCACCGCCCGGGGGCCGGGATATGCCCCAGCATTTT. It codes for CASSPPPGGRDMPQHF.

V is TRBV18 and J is TRBJ2-2; the match to TRBD1 covers 7 bases. Germline V lookup: CDR1 KGHSH, CDR2 LQKENI. The length of the CDR3 is 14 residues. Losses at the gene ends were 2 bases for V and 5 bases for J; bases not matched to a gene: 2. CDR3 amino acids: CASSPRQGTGELFF. The CDR3 nucleotides are TGTGCCAGCTCACCAAGACAGGGTACCGGGGAGCTGTTTTTT.

This clone was picked up one time. The chain links TRBV7-9 to TRBJ1-1; TRBD1 agrees at 9 bases. The CDR3 consists of 15 residues. Losses at the gene ends were 5 bases for V and 5 bases for J; bases not matched to a gene: 9. Germline CDR1 is SEHNR and CDR2 is FQNEAQ (reference sequence). CDR3 nucleotides: TGTGCCAGCAGCAGCACTAGGACAGGGGAGACTGAAGCTTTCTTT. Its protein product is CASSSTRTGETEAFF.

V is TRBV29-1 and J is TRBJ2-3; D may be TRBD1 (5 bases). Trimming took 0 bases from V and 1 from J, leaving 11 bases between them. The CDR3 covers 15 residues. Germline CDR1 SQVTM, CDR2 ANQGSEA. CDR3 residues: CSVEDLGVGTDTQYF. The CDR3 DNA reads TGCAGCGTTGAAGATCTAGGGGTTGGCACAGATACGCAGTATTTT.

The chain uses TRBV6-6 and TRBJ1-6; 7 nucleotides match TRBD1. Germline V gene data show CDR1 as MNHNY and CDR2 as SVGAGI (reference sequence). Germline trimming cut 5 bases from V and 14 bases from J; bases unmatched to any gene: 9. The CDR3 length is 13 residues. The CDR3 coding sequence is TGTGCCAGCAGTCCTCAGGGGGATGCGTCCCTCCACTTT. Protein product: CASSPQGDASLHF.

The chain recombines TRBV19 with TRBJ1-5; the D gene is possibly TRBD1 (6 bases). Germline V gene sequence: CDR1 LNHDA, CDR2 SQIVND (reference sequence). V was cut by 4 bases and J by 0 bases, with 19 bases left in between. This CDR3 region has 18 residues. The CDR3 bases are TGTGCCAGTAGTAACAGTCAGGGGACGGCTTATAGCAATCAGCCCCAGCATTTT. Residues: CASSNSQGTAYSNQPQHF.

The chain joins TRBV4-3 to TRBJ2-1; TRBD1 might be the D (6 bases). The ends were cut back, 0 bases at V and 0 bases at J, with 12 bases in the middle. The CDR3 totals 17 residues. Germline lookup yields CDR1 LGHNA and CDR2 YSLEER. In DNA form, the CDR3 reads TGCGCCAGCAGCCAAGAGCCCCCGGACAGCTCCTACAATGAGCAGTTCTTC. Its protein is CASSQEPPDSSYNEQFF.

Here the CDR3 reads CASSLAGTSGGDTQYF. CDR3 nucleotide sequence: TGTGCCAGCAGCTTAGCCGGGACTAGCGGGGGTGATACGCAGTATTTT. V and J are TRBV11-2 and TRBJ2-3, with 14 positions matching TRBD2. Germline V gene sequence: CDR1 SGHAT, CDR2 FQNNGV. V shed 1 base, J shed 6 bases, and the junction held 3 bases outside the gene matches. This CDR3 spans 16 amino acids.

The chain joins TRBV30 to TRBJ1-4; D unclear. The CDR3 sequence is 13 residues long. V gave up 7 bases and J gave up 3 bases, with 12 bases separating them. The germline gives CDR1 GTSNPN, CDR2 SVGIG (reference sequence). CDR3 amino acids: CASAHNANEKLFF. CDR3 DNA sequence: TGTGCCTCGGCTCACAATGCTAATGAAAAACTGTTTTTT.

A word on this clone: The sample contains more than one DNA sequence encoding this CDR3. The genes are TRBV19 and TRBJ1-2; D remains ambiguous. The CDR3 contains 12 residues. The V end lost 1 base, the J end lost 5 bases, and 5 bases lay between the germline ends. CDR1 LNHDA and CDR2 SQIVND come from the germline V gene (reference sequence). The CDR3 coding sequence is TGTGCCAGTAGTATAGTCGGGTATGGCTACACCTTC. Protein sequence: CASSIVGYGYTF. The entire variable domain, with the rest obtained from reference TRBV19 and TRBJ1-2, is as follows: DGGITQSPKYLFRKEGQNVTLSCEQNLNHDAMYWYRQDPGQGLRLIYYSQIVNDFQKGDIAEGYSVSREKKESFPLTVTSAQKNPTAFYLCASSIVGYGYTFGSGTRLTVV.

This sequence joins TRBV11-2 and TRBJ1-6; TRBD1 aligns across 10 bases. The CDR3 sequence is 15 residues long. With 1 base clipped from V and 7 bases from J, the junction kept 1 base outside the gene matches. CDR1 is SGHAT, CDR2 FQNNGV, per germline. Here the CDR3 reads CASSLGGQGNSPLHF. Written as DNA, the CDR3 is TGTGCCAGCAGCTTAGGGGGACAGGGGAATTCACCCCTCCACTTT.

The count of this clone is one. The J gene is TRBJ2-2, the V gene TRBV9, with 7 bases fitting TRBD1. J gave up 3 bases and V 4 bases, and 6 bases lay outside the gene matches. The CDR3 totals 15 residues. Germline V lookup: CDR1 SGDLS, CDR2 YYNGEE. CDR3 loop: CASSPVGGDTGELFF. CDR3 nucleotides: TGTGCCAGCAGCCCGGTAGGGGGCGACACCGGGGAGCTGTTTTTT.

This clone was seen only once. The chain is built from TRBV6-5 and TRBJ1-1; TRBD1 matches 8 bases. The CDR3 consists of 15 residues. The junction had 1 base not matched to a gene; V was cut back by 0 bases and J by 1 base. Germline CDR1 is MNHEY and CDR2 is SVGAGI. CDR3 protein: CASSYSTGANTEAFF. The CDR3, as DNA: TGTGCCAGCAGTTACTCGACAGGGGCGAACACTGAAGCTTTCTTT.